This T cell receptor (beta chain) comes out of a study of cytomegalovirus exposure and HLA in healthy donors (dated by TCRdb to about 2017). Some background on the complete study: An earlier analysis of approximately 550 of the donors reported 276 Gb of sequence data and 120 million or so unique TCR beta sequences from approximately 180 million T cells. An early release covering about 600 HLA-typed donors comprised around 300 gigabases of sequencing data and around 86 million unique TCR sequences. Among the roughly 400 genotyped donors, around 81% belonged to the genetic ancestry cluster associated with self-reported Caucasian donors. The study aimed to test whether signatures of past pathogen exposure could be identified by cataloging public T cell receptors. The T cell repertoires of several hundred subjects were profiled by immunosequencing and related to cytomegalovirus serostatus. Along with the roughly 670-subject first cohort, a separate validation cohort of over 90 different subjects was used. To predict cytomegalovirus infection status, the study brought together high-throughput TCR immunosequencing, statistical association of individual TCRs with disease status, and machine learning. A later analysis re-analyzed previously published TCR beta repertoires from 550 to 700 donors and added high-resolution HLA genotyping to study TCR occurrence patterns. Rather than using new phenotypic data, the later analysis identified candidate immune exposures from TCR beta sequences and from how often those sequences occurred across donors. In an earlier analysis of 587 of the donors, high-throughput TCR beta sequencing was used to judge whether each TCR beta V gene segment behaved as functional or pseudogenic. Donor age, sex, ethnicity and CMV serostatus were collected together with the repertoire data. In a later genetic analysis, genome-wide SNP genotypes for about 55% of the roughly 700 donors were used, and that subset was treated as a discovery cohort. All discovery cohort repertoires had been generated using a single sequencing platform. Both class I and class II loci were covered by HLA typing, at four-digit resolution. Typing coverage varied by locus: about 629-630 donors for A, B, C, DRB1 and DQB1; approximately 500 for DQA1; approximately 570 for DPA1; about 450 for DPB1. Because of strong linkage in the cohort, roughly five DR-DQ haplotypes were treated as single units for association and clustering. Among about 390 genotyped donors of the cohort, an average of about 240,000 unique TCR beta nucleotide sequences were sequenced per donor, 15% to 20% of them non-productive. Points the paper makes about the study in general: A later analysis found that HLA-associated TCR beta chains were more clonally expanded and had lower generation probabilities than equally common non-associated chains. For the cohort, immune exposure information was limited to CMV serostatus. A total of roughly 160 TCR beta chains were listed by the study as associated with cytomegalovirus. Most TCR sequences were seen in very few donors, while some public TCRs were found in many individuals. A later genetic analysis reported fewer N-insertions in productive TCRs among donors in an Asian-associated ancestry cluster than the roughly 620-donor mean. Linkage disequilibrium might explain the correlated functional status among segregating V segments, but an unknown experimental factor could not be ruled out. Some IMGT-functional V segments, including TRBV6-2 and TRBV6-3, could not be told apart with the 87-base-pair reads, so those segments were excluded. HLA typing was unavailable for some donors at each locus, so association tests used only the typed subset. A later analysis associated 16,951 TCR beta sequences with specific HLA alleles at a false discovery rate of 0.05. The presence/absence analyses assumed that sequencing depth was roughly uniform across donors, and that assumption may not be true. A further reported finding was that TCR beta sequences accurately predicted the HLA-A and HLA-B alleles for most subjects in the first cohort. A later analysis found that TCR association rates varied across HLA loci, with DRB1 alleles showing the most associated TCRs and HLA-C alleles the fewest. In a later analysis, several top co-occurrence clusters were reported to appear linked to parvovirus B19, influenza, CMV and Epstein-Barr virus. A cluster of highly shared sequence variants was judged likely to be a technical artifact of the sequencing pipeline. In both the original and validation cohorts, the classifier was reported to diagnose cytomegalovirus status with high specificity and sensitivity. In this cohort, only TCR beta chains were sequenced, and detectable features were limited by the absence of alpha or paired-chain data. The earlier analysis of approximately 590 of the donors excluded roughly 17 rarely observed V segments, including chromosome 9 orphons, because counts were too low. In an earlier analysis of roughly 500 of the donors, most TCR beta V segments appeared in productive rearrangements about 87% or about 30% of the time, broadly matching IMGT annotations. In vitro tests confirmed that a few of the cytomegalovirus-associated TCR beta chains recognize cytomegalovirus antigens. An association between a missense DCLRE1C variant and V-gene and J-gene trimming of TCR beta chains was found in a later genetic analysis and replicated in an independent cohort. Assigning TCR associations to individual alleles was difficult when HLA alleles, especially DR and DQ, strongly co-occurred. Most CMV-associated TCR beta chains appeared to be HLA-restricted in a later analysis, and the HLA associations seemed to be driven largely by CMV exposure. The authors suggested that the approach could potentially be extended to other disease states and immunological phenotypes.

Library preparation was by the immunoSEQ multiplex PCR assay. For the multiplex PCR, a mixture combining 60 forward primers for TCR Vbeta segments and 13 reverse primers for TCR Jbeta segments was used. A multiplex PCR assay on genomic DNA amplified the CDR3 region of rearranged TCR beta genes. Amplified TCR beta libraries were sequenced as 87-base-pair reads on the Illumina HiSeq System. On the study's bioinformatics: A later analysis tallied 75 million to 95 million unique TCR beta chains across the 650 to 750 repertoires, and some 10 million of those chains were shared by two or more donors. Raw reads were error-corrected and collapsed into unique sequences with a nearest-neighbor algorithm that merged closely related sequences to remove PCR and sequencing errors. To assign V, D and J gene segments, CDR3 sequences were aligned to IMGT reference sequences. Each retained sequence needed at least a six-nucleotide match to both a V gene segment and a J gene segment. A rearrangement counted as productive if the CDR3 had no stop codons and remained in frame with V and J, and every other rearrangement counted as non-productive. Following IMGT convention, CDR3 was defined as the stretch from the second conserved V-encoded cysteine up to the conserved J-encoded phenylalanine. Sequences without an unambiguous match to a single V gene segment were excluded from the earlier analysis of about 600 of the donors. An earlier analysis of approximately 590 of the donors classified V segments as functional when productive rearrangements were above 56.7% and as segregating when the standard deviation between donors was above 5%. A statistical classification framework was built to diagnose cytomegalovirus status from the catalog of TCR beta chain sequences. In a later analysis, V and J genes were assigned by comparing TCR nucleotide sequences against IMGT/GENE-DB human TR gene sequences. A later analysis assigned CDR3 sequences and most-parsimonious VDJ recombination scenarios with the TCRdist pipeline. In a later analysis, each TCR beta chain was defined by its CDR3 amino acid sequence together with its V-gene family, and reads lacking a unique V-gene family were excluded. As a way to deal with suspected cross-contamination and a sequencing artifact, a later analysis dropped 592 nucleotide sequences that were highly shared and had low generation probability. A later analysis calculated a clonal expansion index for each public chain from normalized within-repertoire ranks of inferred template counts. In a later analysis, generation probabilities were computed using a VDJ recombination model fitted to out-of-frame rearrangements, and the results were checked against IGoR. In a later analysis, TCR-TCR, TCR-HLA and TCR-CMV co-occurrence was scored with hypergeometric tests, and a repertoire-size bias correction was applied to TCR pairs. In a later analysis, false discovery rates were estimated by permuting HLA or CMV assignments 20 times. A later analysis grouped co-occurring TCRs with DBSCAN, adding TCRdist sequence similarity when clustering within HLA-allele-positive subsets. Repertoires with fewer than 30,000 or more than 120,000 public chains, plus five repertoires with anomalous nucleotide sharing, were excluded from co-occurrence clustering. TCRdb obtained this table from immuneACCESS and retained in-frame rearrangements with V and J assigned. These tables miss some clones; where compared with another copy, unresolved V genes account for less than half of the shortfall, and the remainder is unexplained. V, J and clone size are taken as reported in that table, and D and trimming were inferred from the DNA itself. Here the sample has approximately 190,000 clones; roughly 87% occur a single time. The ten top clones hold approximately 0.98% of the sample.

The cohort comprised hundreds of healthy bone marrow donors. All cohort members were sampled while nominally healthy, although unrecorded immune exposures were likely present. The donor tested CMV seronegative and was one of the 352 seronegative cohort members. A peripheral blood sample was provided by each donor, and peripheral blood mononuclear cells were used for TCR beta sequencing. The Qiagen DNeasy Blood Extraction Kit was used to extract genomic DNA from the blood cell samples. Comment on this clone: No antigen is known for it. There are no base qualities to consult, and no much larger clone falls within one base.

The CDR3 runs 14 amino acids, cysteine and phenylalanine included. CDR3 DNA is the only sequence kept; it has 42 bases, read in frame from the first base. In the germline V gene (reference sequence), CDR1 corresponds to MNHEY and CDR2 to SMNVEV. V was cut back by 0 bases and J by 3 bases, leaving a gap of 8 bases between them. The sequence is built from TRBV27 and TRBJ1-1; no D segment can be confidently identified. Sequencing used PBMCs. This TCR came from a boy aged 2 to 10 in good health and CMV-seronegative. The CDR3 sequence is CASSLSGGYTEAFF. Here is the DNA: TGTGCCAGCAGTTTATCAGGAGGTTACACTGAAGCTTTCTTT.